This T cell receptor beta chain was recovered during a study of low-dose radiotherapy and immunotherapy resistance in tumors. Background on the study: With fractions of 0.5 Gy given every 2 weeks, Cohort 1 accumulated a total of 6.5 Gy.

Primers used for first-strand cDNA, a TRAV- and TRBV-specific set, covered both alpha and beta chains. The authors ran about 18 PCR cycles to amplify TCRs with a constant-region primer and V-primer adapter. In vitro transcription amplified the mRNA that had been isolated. From the reads, TCRdb called clonotypes with MiXCR, one entry per CDR3 protein. There are 64,000 or so distinct CDR3 sequences in the sample; less than 30% occur only once, and less than 8% lies in the top ten. This CDR3 region has 15 residues. CDR1 is SGHNT and CDR2 is YYREEE in the germline V gene (reference sequence). Remarks on this clonotype: A far larger clone is one nucleotide away, so this likely arose from a read error.

Time point in this sample: before trial treatment. Nivolumab, ipilimumab, aspirin, low-dose cyclophosphamide and low-dose radiotherapy were all administered to the donors. Eligible patients bore advanced solid tumors devoid of tumor-infiltrating lymphocytes. This sequence was found in a male donor with rectosigmoid adenocarcinoma. The chain joins TRBV5-4 to TRBJ2-1, with 13 bases fitting TRBD2. The J call may not be correct, given that the DNA end is closer to TRBJ2-5. Material: PBMCs, obtained before treatment. This CDR3 is CPSSQTSGGAQTQYF. The CDR3 nucleotides are TGTCCCAGCAGCCAAACTAGCGGGGGGGCTCAGACCCAGTACTTC.